Listed here is a single TCR beta chain. A J-beta primer mix and a sample-barcoded 5' primer were used in a second PCR of about 7 to 12 cycles. TCRdb recomputed calls from the 5' RACE reads with MiXCR, one row per CDR3 protein. The data hold 500,000 to 550,000 distinct CDR3 sequences, with nearly 25% observed a single time. The data are from a study of blood T cells in healthy people across ages. All donors came from Russia, were Caucasian and healthy, and spanned ages about 6 to 100. Every sample gave at least 5.5 micrograms of total RNA when it was extracted. Germline assignment: CDR1 LNHNV and CDR2 YYDKDF (reference sequence). After removal of 1 base from V and 5 bases from J, the junction contained 10 bases not matched to a gene. The CDR3 contains 16 residues. These data were also filed under a second study, of T cells of mothers and their children. From that report: The study obtained over 9 million TCR beta CDR3 reads per mother and around 3 million per child. Sequencing revealed no T cell clones that were persistent and microchimeric.

This chain links TRBV15 with TRBJ2-5; 7 nucleotides match TRBD1. This TCR was recovered from a boy aged 5-17 years in good health. The sample taken for sequencing was blood. The CDR3 sequence: CATSRGTGKPHETQYF. As DNA, the CDR3 is TGTGCCACCAGCAGAGGGACAGGAAAGCCCCATGAGACCCAGTACTTC.